Detailed here is one TCR beta chain. Its antigen is undetermined. These data belong to a study of molecular identifiers for immune sequencing clone quantification. Study context: Naive CD8 RNA (roughly 20,000 or 100,000 cells) was divided into five aliquots, with four sequenced.

Study-level results: Single-cell amounts of spiked Jurkat TCR RNA were reportedly detectable among about a million naive cells. Over 98% of CMV-specific effector molecules, but under 1% of naive ones, were in clones above 20 copies.

Bulk TCR library preparation followed previously described methods with listed TCR primers. TCRdb itself ran the PCR reads through MiXCR, one entry per CDR3 protein. In the table there are 600,000 to 650,000 distinct CDR3 sequences, roughly 21% of which are singletons. Sequencing input: naive CD8+ T cells from blood, with Jurkat cell RNA spiked in. The subset denotes: FACS-sorted CD8+CD4-CCR7+CD45RA+ naive T cells. The source of this sequence is a human donor in good health. Some libraries in this study had Jurkat cell RNA spiked in.

CDR3: CASSIRAGQGSAKFNEQFF. Here the CDR3 DNA reads TGTGCCAGTAGCATCAGGGCGGGACAGGGGTCCGCGAAATTCAATGAGCAGTTCTTC. V usage is TRBV19 and J usage is TRBJ2-1; 10 bases align to TRBD1. The V segment lost 6 bases and the J segment 6 bases; nucleotides outside the gene matches: 20. CDR1 LNHDA and CDR2 SQIVND come from the germline V gene (reference sequence). This CDR3 region has 19 residues.